The 25 T cell receptor beta chains in this list originate from one sample, sequenced in a study of T cell responses to AZD1222 COVID-19 vaccine. Clones were sequenced by immunoSEQ multiplex PCR, and TCRdb holds only the in-frame ones, with some missing. Here the sample spans roughly 100,000 clones, approximately 86% being singletons. The sample here was peripheral blood, taken 28 days after the second dose of the MenACWY control vaccine. The receptors derive from an adult who received the MenACWY meningococcal vaccine as a control.

This clone was counted once. This rearrangement joins TRBV2 to TRBJ1-5, with D unclear. CDR1 is SNHLY, CDR2 FYNNEI, per germline. Trimming took 4 bases from V and 4 from J, leaving 8 bases between them. This CDR3 region has 13 residues. The CDR3 protein is CASSGQSNQPQHF. DNA of the CDR3: TGTGCCAGCAGTGGGCAGAGTAATCAGCCCCAGCATTTT. Using reference TRBV2 and TRBJ1-5 for the parts outside the CDR3, the full variable domain is EPEVTQTPSHQVTQMGQEVILRCVPISNHLYFYWYRQILGQKVEFLVSFYNNEISEKSEIFDDQFSVERPDGSNFTLKIRSTKLEDSAMYFCASSGQSNQPQHFGDGTRLSIL.

The chain joins TRBV5-4 to TRBJ1-6; 7 bases agree with TRBD1. From germline, CDR1 is SGHNT and CDR2 YYREEE (reference sequence). CDR3 length equals 15 residues. V lost 0 bases, J lost 7 bases, and 4 bases stayed unmatched. The CDR3 DNA is TGTGCCAGCAGCTTGGATTACAGGGGCAATTCACCCCTCCACTTT. It is translated as CASSLDYRGNSPLHF.

The chain has TRBV6-5 and TRBJ2-3; 9 bases line up with TRBD1. V was pared by 5 bases and J by 6 bases, with 9 bases of the junction left unmatched. Germline-derived CDR1 and CDR2 are MNHEY and SVGAGI. The CDR3 has 15 amino acids. Written as DNA, the CDR3 is TGTGCCAGCAGTCGTATGACAGGGGGGGTGGATACGCAGTATTTT. Encoded protein: CASSRMTGGVDTQYF.

CDR3 protein: CASRNRDRDEQYF. Written as DNA, the CDR3 is TGTGCCAGTAGAAACAGGGACAGGGACGAGCAGTACTTC. V usage is TRBV19 and J usage is TRBJ2-7; 9 bases match TRBD1. V lost 6 bases to trimming and J lost 5 bases; unmatched junction nucleotides: 5. The CDR3 sequence is 13 residues long. Germline lookup yields CDR1 LNHDA and CDR2 SQIVND (reference sequence).

V usage is TRBV12-3 or TRBV12-4 and J usage is TRBJ1-2; D not certain. The CDR3 totals 12 residues. V was clipped by 3 bases and J by 7 bases, with 9 bases between them. CDR3 in amino acids: CASSFSVSGYTF. DNA for the CDR3: TGTGCCAGCAGTTTCTCCGTGTCTGGCTACACCTTC.

V and J are TRBV3-1 (or the pseudogene TRBV3-2) and TRBJ1-2, with D possibly being TRBD1 (5 bases). The CDR3 spans 14 residues. Trimming removed 10 bases at V and 8 bases at J, with 23 bases between. Germline V lookup: CDR1 LGHDT, CDR2 YNNKEL (reference sequence). Here the CDR3 reads CATASAAGEEGYTF. The CDR3 DNA reads TGTGCCACTGCATCTGCGGCGGGGGAAGAAGGCTACACCTTC.

The chain recombines TRBV2 with TRBJ1-1, with D unclear. V lost 0 bases to trimming and J lost 0 bases, with 14 bases between them. This CDR3 is built from 17 residues. Germline CDR1 is SNHLY and CDR2 is FYNNEI. The CDR3 sequence: CASSEALGNRMNTEAFF. The CDR3 DNA is TGTGCCAGCAGTGAAGCGCTCGGGAACAGAATGAACACTGAAGCTTTCTTT.

To note about this clone: The junction differs from germline at one of its ends, possibly a read error. V gene TRBV7-9 combines with J gene TRBJ1-2; D remains ambiguous. This CDR3 is 16 amino acids long. Germline-derived CDR1 and CDR2 are SEHNR and FQNEAQ (reference sequence). The CDR3 region is CASSLVGYGENFGYTF. The CDR3 nucleotides are TGTGCCAGCAGCTTAGTCGGCTACGGAGAGAACTTTGGCTACACCTTC.

This chain uses TRBV7-2 with TRBJ1-4; 7 bases are shared with TRBD1. This CDR3 comprises 14 residues. Germline V gene sequence: CDR1 SGHTA, CDR2 FQGNSA. After removal of 1 base from V and 10 bases from J, the junction contained 6 bases not matched to a gene. The CDR3 loop is CASSLVRGEGKLFF. The DNA of the CDR3 is TGTGCCAGCAGCTTAGTCAGGGGGGAAGGAAAACTGTTTTTT.

V gene TRBV7-3 combines with J gene TRBJ2-2; D might be TRBD2 (5 bases). V dropped 5 bases and J dropped 4 bases, with 11 bases sitting between them. From germline, CDR1 is SGHTA and CDR2 FQGTGA. This CDR3 region has 14 residues. CDR3 DNA: TGTGCCAGCAGCAGAGACGGACTCACCGGGGAGCTGTTTTTT. Its protein is CASSRDGLTGELFF. Together with reference TRBV7-3 and TRBJ2-2, the CDR3 gives the full variable domain: GAGVSQTPSNKVTEKGKYVELRCDPISGHTALYWYRQSLGQGPEFLIYFQGTGAADDSGLPNDRFFAVRPEGSVSTLKIQRTERGDSAVYLCASSRDGLTGELFFGEGSRLTVL.

The chain uses TRBV27 and TRBJ2-5; 7 bases are a match to TRBD2. J gave up 5 bases and V 5 bases, and 17 bases lay outside the gene matches. Germline values: CDR1 MNHEY, CDR2 SMNVEV (reference sequence). This CDR3 comprises 17 residues. The CDR3 nucleotides are TGTGCCAGCAGTGCCCACGGAACTAAAGCGGGGACGGAGACCCAGTACTTC. The encoded protein is CASSAHGTKAGTETQYF.

This chain uses TRBV9 with TRBJ2-5; D gene uncertain. The V end was cut by 2 bases, the J end by 2 bases, with 7 bases between. CDR3 length: 13 amino acids. Germline V gene lookup returns CDR1 SGDLS and CDR2 YYNGEE. The CDR3 loop is CASSVSGQETQYF. The CDR3 bases are TGTGCCAGCAGCGTTTCCGGACAAGAGACCCAGTACTTC.

The V and J genes are TRBV28 and TRBJ2-5, with D tentatively TRBD1 or TRBD2 (5 bases each). Germline lookup yields CDR1 MDHEN and CDR2 SYDVKM. V lost 0 bases and J lost 5, with 10 bases in between. CDR3 size: 14 residues. Written as DNA, the CDR3 is TGTGCCAGCAGTTTATGGCCGGGGCGGGAGACCCAGTACTTC. Its protein product is CASSLWPGRETQYF.

The chain joins TRBV5-1 to TRBJ1-2; a possible D gene is TRBD1 (6 bases). V was cut by 4 bases and J by 2 bases, with 15 bases left in between. The CDR3 runs 15 residues. Germline V lookup: CDR1 SGHRS, CDR2 YFSETQ. CDR3 protein: CASSPTPGQNYGYTF. The CDR3 DNA reads as TGCGCCAGCAGCCCCACCCCGGGACAAAACTATGGCTACACCTTC.

The genes are TRBV30 and TRBJ1-1; TRBD1 matches at 10 bases. The CDR3 is 13 residues long. Trimming removed 5 bases from V and 4 bases from J; junction bases left unmatched: 4. The germline gives CDR1 GTSNPN, CDR2 SVGIG (reference sequence). The CDR3 loop is CAWGRDRGTEAFF. The CDR3 DNA sequence: TGTGCCTGGGGTCGGGACAGGGGCACTGAAGCTTTCTTT.

The genes are TRBV5-6 and TRBJ2-7; 8 bases map to TRBD1. The V gene's germline CDR1 is SGHDT and CDR2 YYEEEE. The length of the CDR3 is 14 residues. V lost 4 bases, J lost 4 bases, and 7 bases stayed unmatched. The chain's CDR3 is CASSADRGKYEQYF. CDR3 bases: TGTGCCAGCAGCGCTGACAGGGGCAAATACGAGCAGTACTTC.

The chain recombines TRBV7-6 with TRBJ1-5; no reliable D call. With 5 bases removed from V and 3 bases from J, the gap between germline ends came to 8 bases. The CDR3 loop spans 13 amino acids. Per the germline V gene, CDR1 is SGHVS and CDR2 is FNYEAQ. This chain's CDR3 is CASSLTYNQPQHF. CDR3 bases: TGTGCCAGCAGCCTGACTTACAATCAGCCCCAGCATTTT.

The rearrangement links TRBV7-2 to TRBJ2-5; D perhaps matches TRBD1 (5 bases). The CDR3 is 14 amino acids. V was shortened by 5 bases and J by 7 bases, with 17 bases between the two germline ends. Germline assignment: CDR1 SGHTA and CDR2 FQGNSA. The CDR3: CASSLRTRPLTQYF. CDR3 in DNA: TGTGCCAGCAGCCTCCGGACACGCCCGCTGACCCAGTACTTC.

This rearrangement joins TRBV19 to TRBJ2-4, with TRBD1 matching over 9 bases. J was trimmed by 5 bases and V by 7 bases; bases with no gene match: 9. The CDR3 spans 15 residues. CDR1 and CDR2 (germline): LNHDA, SQIVND (reference sequence). CDR3 amino acids: CASTQKTGGQNIQYF. The CDR3 bases are TGTGCCAGTACTCAGAAGACAGGGGGGCAAAACATTCAGTACTTC.

The chain couples TRBV6-6 to TRBJ1-5, with 8 positions matching TRBD1. The germline CDR1 and CDR2 sequences are MNHNY and SVGAGI (reference sequence). The trim removed 5 bases at V and 4 bases at J, leaving 7 bases unmatched. This CDR3 has 15 residues. This CDR3 is CASSQWTGLNQPQHF. The CDR3 coding sequence is TGTGCCAGCAGTCAATGGACAGGGTTAAATCAGCCCCAGCATTTT.

This chain uses TRBV19 with TRBJ1-6; TRBD1 matches at 7 bases. The CDR3 extends over 16 amino acids. The germline V gene has CDR1 LNHDA and CDR2 SQIVND (reference sequence). The V and J ends lost 5 bases and 0 bases, in that order; junction bases with no gene match: 4. The CDR3 DNA follows: TGTGCCAGTAGTGTGAACAGGGGCTCCTATAATTCACCCCTCCACTTT. Translating it yields CASSVNRGSYNSPLHF. The variable domain in full, completed from reference TRBV19 and TRBJ1-6, reads DGGITQSPKYLFRKEGQNVTLSCEQNLNHDAMYWYRQDPGQGLRLIYYSQIVNDFQKGDIAEGYSVSREKKESFPLTVTSAQKNPTAFYLCASSVNRGSYNSPLHFGNGTRLTVT.

This clone showed up just a few times. J is TRBJ2-7 and V is TRBV28; TRBD1 agrees at 7 bases. Germline assignment: CDR1 MDHEN and CDR2 SYDVKM. This CDR3 comprises 13 residues. Germline trimming cut 11 bases from V and 0 bases from J; bases unmatched to any gene: 7. In nucleotides, the CDR3 is TGTGCCGCCTACAGGGGCCCCTCCTACGAGCAGTACTTC. Amino acid sequence: CAAYRGPSYEQYF.

This chain connects TRBV18 to TRBJ2-7, with 9 bases matching TRBD1. The germline gives CDR1 KGHSH, CDR2 LQKENI. CDR3 size: 14 residues. After removal of 2 bases from V and 3 bases from J, the junction contained 2 bases not matched to a gene. CDR3 protein: CASSPGTGFYEQYF. Written as DNA, the CDR3 is TGTGCCAGCTCACCAGGGACAGGGTTCTACGAGCAGTACTTC.

The genes are TRBV7-2 and TRBJ2-3, with D unclear. Germline V gene lookup returns CDR1 SGHTA and CDR2 FQGNSA. V lost 1 base and J lost 13, with 18 bases in between. The CDR3 contains 14 residues. CDR3 loop: CASSLGGDPNVEYF. The CDR3, as DNA: TGTGCCAGCAGCTTAGGTGGGGATCCCAACGTGGAGTATTTT. The variable domain in full, with the rest retrieved from reference TRBV7-2 and TRBJ2-3, is GAGVSQSPSNKVTEKGKDVELRCDPISGHTALYWYRQSLGQGLEFLIYFQGNSAPDKSGLPSDRFSAERTGGSVSTLTIQRTQQEDSAVYLCASSLGGDPNVEYFGPGTRLTVL.

This clone was detected ten times or more. The gene calls are TRBV13 and TRBJ1-2, with D possibly being TRBD1 (6 bases). V lost 5 bases and J lost 6, with 22 bases in between. The CDR3 runs 16 residues. Germline loops: CDR1 PRHDT, CDR2 FYEKMQ (reference sequence). In DNA form, the CDR3 reads TGTGCCAGCAGCCAGCGTGGTCCGGGGGCGAAGGATGGCTACACCTTC. This encodes CASSQRGPGAKDGYTF.